The rows below give T cell receptor beta chains drawn from one sample of a study. TCRdb itself ran the RT-PCR reads through MiXCR, one entry per CDR3 protein. Of about 680,000 distinct CDR3 sequences detected, 12% to 15% appear once; the ten largest clones hold 3.6%. The sample taken for sequencing was memory CD4+ T cells from blood. These receptors were collected from a female donor in good health, serving as a healthy control. The CDR3 runs from the conserved cysteine through the conserved F or W. The order of the fields is V gene, clone size, D gene, J gene, CDR3 DNA, CDR3 protein. D genes are given only for firm matches. Only some rows state a clone size, as once, few, many or a class for expanded clones.

>TRBV5-1|many|.|TRBJ2-1
TGCGCCAGCAGCCCTCTTCCTGGGGAGGAGCAGTTCTTC
CASSPLPGEEQFF
>TRBV24-1|few|.|TRBJ2-1
TGTGCCACCAGTGGCCGTCAGGGCGACTACAATGAGCAGTTCTTC
CATSGRQGDYNEQFF
>TRBV7-2|many|TRBD1|TRBJ2-5
TGTGCCAGCAGCTCGGGACAGGGGGCGCAGGAGACCCAGTACTTC
CASSSGQGAQETQYF
>TRBV12-3/TRBV12-4|many|.|TRBJ1-1
TGTGCCAGCAAACAACAGCCGAACACTGAAGCTTTCTTT
CASKQQPNTEAFF
>TRBV7-2|.|.|TRBJ2-2
TGTGCCAGCAGCCCCGTCGTGAGTACCGGGGAGCTGTTTTTT
CASSPVVSTGELFF
>TRBV6-6|.|.|TRBJ2-7
TGTGCCAGCAGTCCCGGGACACACGGGGAGCAGTACTTC
CASSPGTHGEQYF
>TRBV6-5|many|.|TRBJ2-6
TGTGCCAGCAGTCCCTCCGGGACTGAGAGCTCTGGGGCCAACGTCCTGACTTTC
CASSPSGTESSGANVLTF
>TRBV5-1|.|.|TRBJ1-1
TGCGCCAGCAGCTCGGGTCCTCTGGTTGTGGACACTGAAGCTTTCTTT
CASSSGPLVVDTEAFF
>TRBV12-3/TRBV12-4|many|.|TRBJ1-5
TGTGCCAGCAGTTTAGATGGTTTGTGGGGATCCCAGCCCCAGCATTTT
CASSLDGLWGSQPQHF
>TRBV12-3/TRBV12-4|many|TRBD1|TRBJ1-1
TGTGCCAGCGGCGCATACAGGGGTTTCACTGAAGCTTTCTTT
CASGAYRGFTEAFF
>TRBV7-3|.|TRBD2|TRBJ2-4
TGTGCCAGCAGCCTATCAGTCGCGGGGGGCAGTAACATTCAGTACTTC
CASSLSVAGGSNIQYF